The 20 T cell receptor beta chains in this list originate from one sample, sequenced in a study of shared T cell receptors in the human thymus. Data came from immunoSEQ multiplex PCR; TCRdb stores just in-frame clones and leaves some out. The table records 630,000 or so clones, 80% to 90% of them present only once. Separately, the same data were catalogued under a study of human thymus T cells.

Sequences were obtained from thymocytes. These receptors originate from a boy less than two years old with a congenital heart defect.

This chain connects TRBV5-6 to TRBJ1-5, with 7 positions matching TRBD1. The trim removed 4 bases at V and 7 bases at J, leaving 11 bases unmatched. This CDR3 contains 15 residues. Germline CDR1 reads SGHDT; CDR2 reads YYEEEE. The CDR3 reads CASSKGTAWEQPQHF. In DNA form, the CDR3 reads TGTGCCAGCAGCAAAGGGACAGCATGGGAACAGCCCCAGCATTTT. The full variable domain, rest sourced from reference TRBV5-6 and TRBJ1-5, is DAGVTQSPTHLIKTRGQQVTLRCSPKSGHDTVSWYQQALGQGPQFIFQYYEEEERQRGNFPDRFSGHQFPNYSSELNVNALLLGDSALYLCASSKGTAWEQPQHFGDGTRLSIL.

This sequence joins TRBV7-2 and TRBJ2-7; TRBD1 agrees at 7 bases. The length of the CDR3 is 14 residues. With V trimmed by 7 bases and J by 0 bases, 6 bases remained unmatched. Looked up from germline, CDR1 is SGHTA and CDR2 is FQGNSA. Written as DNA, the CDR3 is TGTGCCAGCACCCAGGGGGACAGCTCCTACGAGCAGTACTTC. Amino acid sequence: CASTQGDSSYEQYF.

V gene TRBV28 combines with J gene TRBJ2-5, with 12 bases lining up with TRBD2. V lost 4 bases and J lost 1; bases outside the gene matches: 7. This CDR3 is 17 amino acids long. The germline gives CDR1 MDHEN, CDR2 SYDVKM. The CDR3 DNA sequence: TGTGCCAGCAGTTCCCGAGGACTAGCGGGAATCCAAGAGACCCAGTACTTC. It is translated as CASSSRGLAGIQETQYF.

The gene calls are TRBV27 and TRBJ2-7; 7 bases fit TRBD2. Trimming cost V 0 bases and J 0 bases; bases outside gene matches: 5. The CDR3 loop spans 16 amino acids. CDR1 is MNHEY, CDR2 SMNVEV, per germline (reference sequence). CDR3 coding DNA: TGTGCCAGCAGTTTATCGGGGGAGGGGACCTCCTACGAGCAGTACTTC. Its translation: CASSLSGEGTSYEQYF.

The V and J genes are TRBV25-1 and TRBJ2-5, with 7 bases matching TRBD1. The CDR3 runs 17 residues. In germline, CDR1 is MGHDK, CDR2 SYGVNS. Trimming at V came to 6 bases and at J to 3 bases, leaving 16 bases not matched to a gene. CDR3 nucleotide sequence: TGTGCCAGCAGACAACAGGGGCTAGGAGGATGGGAAGAGACCCAGTACTTC. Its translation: CASRQQGLGGWEETQYF. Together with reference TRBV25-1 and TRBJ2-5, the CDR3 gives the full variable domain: EADIYQTPRYLVIGTGKKITLECSQTMGHDKMYWYQQDPGMELHLIHYSYGVNSTEKGDLSSESTVSRIRTEHFPLTLESARPSHTSQYLCASRQQGLGGWEETQYFGPGTRLLVL.

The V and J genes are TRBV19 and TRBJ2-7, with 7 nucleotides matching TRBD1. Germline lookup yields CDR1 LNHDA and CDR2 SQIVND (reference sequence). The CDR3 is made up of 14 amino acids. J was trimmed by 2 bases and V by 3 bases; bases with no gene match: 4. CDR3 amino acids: CASSIPGQTYEQYF. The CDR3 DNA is TGTGCCAGTAGTATCCCGGGACAGACCTACGAGCAGTACTTC.

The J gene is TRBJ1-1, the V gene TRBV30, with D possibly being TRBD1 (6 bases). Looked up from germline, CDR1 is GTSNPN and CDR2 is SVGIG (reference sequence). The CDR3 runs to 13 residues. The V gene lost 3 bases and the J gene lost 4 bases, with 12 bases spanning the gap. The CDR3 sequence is CAWRQGQSTEAFF. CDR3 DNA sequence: TGTGCCTGGAGACAAGGACAGAGCACTGAAGCTTTCTTT.

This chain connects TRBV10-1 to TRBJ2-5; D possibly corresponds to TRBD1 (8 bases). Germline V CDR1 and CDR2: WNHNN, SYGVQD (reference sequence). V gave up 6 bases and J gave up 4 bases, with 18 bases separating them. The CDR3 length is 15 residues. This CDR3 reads CASSFGQGGAETQYF. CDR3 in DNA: TGCGCCAGCAGCTTTGGACAGGGAGGGGCAGAGACCCAGTACTTC.

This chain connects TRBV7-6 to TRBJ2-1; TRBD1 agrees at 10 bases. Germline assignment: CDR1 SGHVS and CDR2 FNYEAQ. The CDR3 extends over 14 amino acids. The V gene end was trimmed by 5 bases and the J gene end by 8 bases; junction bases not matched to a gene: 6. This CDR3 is CASSRDRGCDEQFF. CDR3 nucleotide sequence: TGTGCCAGCAGCCGGGACAGGGGATGCGATGAGCAGTTCTTC.

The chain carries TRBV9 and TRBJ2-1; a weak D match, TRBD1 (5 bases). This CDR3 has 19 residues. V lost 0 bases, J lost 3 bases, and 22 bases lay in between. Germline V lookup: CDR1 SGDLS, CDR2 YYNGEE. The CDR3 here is CASSVEGYRPGIVYNEQFF. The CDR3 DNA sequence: TGTGCCAGCAGCGTAGAGGGCTATAGACCAGGGATAGTCTACAATGAGCAGTTCTTC.

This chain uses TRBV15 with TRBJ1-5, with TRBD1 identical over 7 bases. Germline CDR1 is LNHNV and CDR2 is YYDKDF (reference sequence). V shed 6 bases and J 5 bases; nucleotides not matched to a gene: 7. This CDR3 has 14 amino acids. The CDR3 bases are TGTGCCACCAGAACGGACAGGCGGGATCAGCCCCAGCATTTT. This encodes CATRTDRRDQPQHF.

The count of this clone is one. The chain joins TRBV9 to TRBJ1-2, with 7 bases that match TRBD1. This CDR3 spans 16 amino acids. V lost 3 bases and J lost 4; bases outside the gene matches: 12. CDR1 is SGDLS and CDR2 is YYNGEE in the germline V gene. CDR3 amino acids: CASSADRTGPPYGYTF. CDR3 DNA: TGTGCCAGCAGCGCGGATAGGACAGGCCCTCCCTATGGCTACACCTTC.

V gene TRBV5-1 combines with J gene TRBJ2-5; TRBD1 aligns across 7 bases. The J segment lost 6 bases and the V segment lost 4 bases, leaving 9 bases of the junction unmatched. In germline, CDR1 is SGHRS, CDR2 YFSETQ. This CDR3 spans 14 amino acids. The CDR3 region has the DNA TGCGCCAGCAGCGCACCGGACAGGAGGCAGACCCAGTACTTC. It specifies CASSAPDRRQTQYF.

The CDR3 DNA sequence: TGTGCCAGCGGAAACGGGACTAGCGGATCCTACGAGCAGTACTTC. Residues: CASGNGTSGSYEQYF. The rearrangement links TRBV7-2 to TRBJ2-7; the match to TRBD2 covers 11 bases. The V segment lost 8 bases and the J segment 1 base; nucleotides outside the gene matches: 7. The germline V gene has CDR1 SGHTA and CDR2 FQGNSA. The CDR3 is 15 amino acids.

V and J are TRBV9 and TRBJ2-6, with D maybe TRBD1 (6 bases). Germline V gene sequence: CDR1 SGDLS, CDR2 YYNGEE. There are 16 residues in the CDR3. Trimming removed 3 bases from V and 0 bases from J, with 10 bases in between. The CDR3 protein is CASSDGQISGANVLTF. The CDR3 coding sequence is TGTGCCAGCAGCGACGGACAGATCTCTGGGGCCAACGTCCTGACTTTC.

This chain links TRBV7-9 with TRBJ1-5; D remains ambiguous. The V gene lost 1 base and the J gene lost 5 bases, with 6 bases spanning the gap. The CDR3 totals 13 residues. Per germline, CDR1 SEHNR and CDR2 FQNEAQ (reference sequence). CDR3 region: CASSLGADQPQHF. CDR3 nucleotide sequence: TGTGCCAGCAGCTTAGGGGCAGATCAGCCCCAGCATTTT.

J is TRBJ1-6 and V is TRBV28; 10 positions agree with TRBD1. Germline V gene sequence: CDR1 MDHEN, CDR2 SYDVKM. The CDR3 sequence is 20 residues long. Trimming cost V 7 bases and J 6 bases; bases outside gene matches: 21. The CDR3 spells CASIFRNRDRGSALNSPLHF. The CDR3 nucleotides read TGTGCCAGCATTTTCCGTAACCGGGACAGGGGTTCTGCCCTTAATTCACCCCTCCACTTT.

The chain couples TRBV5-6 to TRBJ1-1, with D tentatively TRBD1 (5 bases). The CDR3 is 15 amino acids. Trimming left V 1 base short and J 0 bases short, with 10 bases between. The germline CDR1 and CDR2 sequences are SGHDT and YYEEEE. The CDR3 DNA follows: TGTGCCAGCAGCTTGTCGAACAGGCTGAACACTGAAGCTTTCTTT. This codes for CASSLSNRLNTEAFF.

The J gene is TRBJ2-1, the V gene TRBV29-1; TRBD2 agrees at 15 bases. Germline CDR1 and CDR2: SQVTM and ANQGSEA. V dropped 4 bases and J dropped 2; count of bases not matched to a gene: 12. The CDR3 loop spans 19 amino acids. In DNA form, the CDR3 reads TGCAGCGTTGCCGGCGGGGGGACTAGCGGGAGGCGGACCTACAATGAGCAGTTCTTC. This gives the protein CSVAGGGTSGRRTYNEQFF.

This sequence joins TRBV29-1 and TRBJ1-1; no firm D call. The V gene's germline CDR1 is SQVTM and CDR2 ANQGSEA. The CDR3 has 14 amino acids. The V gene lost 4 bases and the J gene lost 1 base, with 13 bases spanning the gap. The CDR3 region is CSVVGSGGNTEAFF. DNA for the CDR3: TGCAGCGTTGTCGGGTCTGGAGGGAACACTGAAGCTTTCTTT.